The 30 T cell receptor beta chains presented below share a single source sample, sequenced in a study of a mutant IDH1 vaccine in newly diagnosed glioma. These TCRs are of unknown antigen specificity. Time point indicated: week 35, safety follow-up. Alongside topical imiquimod, each dose of vaccine comprised 300 ug of mutant IDH1 20-mer peptide. Profiling relied on immunoSEQ multiplex PCR, and the TCRdb table lists in-frame clones only, not all of them. The table has about 60,000 clones, less than 90% seen once. This material consisted of PBMCs, taken from a glioma patient whose treatment included an IDH1 peptide vaccine. The source is a middle-aged man with glioma.

This chain links TRBV11-2 with TRBJ2-1; TRBD2 matches at 7 bases. Germline values: CDR1 SGHAT, CDR2 FQNNGV. The V gene end was trimmed by 5 bases and the J gene end by 4 bases; junction bases not matched to a gene: 8. The CDR3 extends over 15 amino acids. The CDR3 nucleotides read TGTGCCAGCAGCCCTGGACTAGGGACTTACAATGAGCAGTTCTTC. Its protein is CASSPGLGTYNEQFF.

The chain links TRBV7-9 to TRBJ2-5; D gene ambiguous. The CDR3 has 13 residues. The germline V gene encodes CDR1 SEHNR and CDR2 FQNEAQ (reference sequence). V lost 3 bases and J 4 bases, leaving 9 bases between the germline ends. The CDR3 DNA reads TGTGCCAGCAGCTTCCGAGAAAGAGAGACCCAGTACTTC. This gives the protein CASSFRERETQYF.

The V call is TRBV25-1, the J call TRBJ2-5; 13 bases line up with TRBD2. Trimming at V came to 8 bases and at J to 5 bases, leaving 2 bases not matched to a gene. Per the germline V gene, CDR1 is MGHDK and CDR2 is SYGVNS. The CDR3 runs 13 residues. The CDR3 spells CASGLAGAETQYF. In DNA, the CDR3 is TGTGCCAGCGGACTAGCGGGAGCGGAGACCCAGTACTTC.

The V and J genes are TRBV7-8 and TRBJ2-5, with D possibly matching TRBD2 (5 bases). The CDR3 runs to 11 residues. Germline V gives CDR1 SGHVS, CDR2 FQNEAQ. V gave up 5 bases and J gave up 5 bases, with 6 bases separating them. The DNA for the CDR3 is TGTGCCAGCAGCCGAGGGGAGACCCAGTACTTC. Translated, it gives CASSRGETQYF.

The rearrangement links TRBV7-8 to TRBJ2-5; D is unresolved. V shed 5 bases and J shed 5 bases, with 6 bases lying between them. CDR1 and CDR2 (germline): SGHVS, FQNEAQ. There are 11 residues in the CDR3. The CDR3 coding sequence is TGTGCCAGCAGCCTTATTGAGACCCAGTACTTC. Its translation: CASSLIETQYF.

The J gene is TRBJ1-2, the V gene TRBV14, with no clear D. The CDR3 totals 13 residues. Germline CDR1 is SGHDN and CDR2 is FVKESK. V lost 2 bases, J lost 0 bases, and 4 bases lay in between. The CDR3 protein is CASSQQTNYGYTF. CDR3 nucleotides: TGTGCCAGCAGCCAACAGACTAACTATGGCTACACCTTC.

In DNA form, the CDR3 reads TGCGCCAGCAGTCCCTTAGGCCCGAACACTGAAGCTTTCTTT. It translates to CASSPLGPNTEAFF. The chain joins TRBV5-1 to TRBJ1-1; the D is unclear. Germline V gene sequence: CDR1 SGHRS, CDR2 YFSETQ. Trimming took 5 bases from V and 1 from J, leaving 12 bases between them. The CDR3 runs 14 residues.

The chain combines TRBV5-1 with TRBJ2-2; D gene unclear. Trimming removed 7 bases from V and 4 bases from J, with 11 bases in between. CDR1 and CDR2 from the germline V gene are SGHRS and YFSETQ. CDR3 length: 13 amino acids. The CDR3 here is CASAWDVTGELFF. In DNA, the CDR3 is TGCGCCAGCGCTTGGGATGTCACCGGGGAGCTGTTTTTT. Using reference TRBV5-1 and TRBJ2-2 for the parts outside the CDR3, the full variable domain is KAGVTQTPRYLIKTRGQQVTLSCSPISGHRSVSWYQQTPGQGLQFLFEYFSETQRNKGNFPGRFSGRQFSNSRSEMNVSTLELGDSALYLCASAWDVTGELFFGEGSRLTVL.

This clone has only one observation. V and J are TRBV7-9 and TRBJ2-3; the D is unclear. V shed 3 bases and J shed 3 bases, with 7 bases lying between them. The CDR3 length is 13 residues. Germline assignment: CDR1 SEHNR and CDR2 FQNEAQ (reference sequence). CDR3 sequence (DNA): TGTGCCAGCAGCTTGGCAGTAACAGATACGCAGTATTTT. Translated, it gives CASSLAVTDTQYF.

As to this clone: The junction and the germline gene differ at one end; a read error may be behind it. The chain recombines TRBV5-1 with TRBJ2-1; no firm D call. Germline V gene lookup returns CDR1 SGHRS and CDR2 YFSETQ. This CDR3 is built from 11 residues. The CDR3 is CASSLESVVVF. CDR3 nucleotides: TGCGCCAGCAGCTTGGAAAGCGTTGTAGTCTTC.

This clone was picked up a small number of times. The gene calls are TRBV7-9 and TRBJ1-5; TRBD1 matches 8 bases. Germline CDR1 reads SEHNR; CDR2 reads FQNEAQ (reference sequence). CDR3 length equals 13 residues. The V gene end was trimmed by 4 bases and the J gene end by 7 bases; junction bases not matched to a gene: 3. The CDR3 region has the DNA TGTGCCAGCAGCTCACAGGGGGTACAGCCCCAGCATTTT. Its translation: CASSSQGVQPQHF.

The chain carries TRBV6-1 and TRBJ2-3; D is ambiguous. This CDR3 is 14 amino acids long. Germline V gene data show CDR1 as MNHNS and CDR2 as SASEGT. The V gene lost 2 bases and the J gene lost 0 bases, with 6 bases spanning the gap. The CDR3: CASSEYGSTDTQYF. In DNA form, the CDR3 reads TGTGCCAGCAGTGAATATGGCAGCACAGATACGCAGTATTTT.

The rearrangement joins TRBV10-3 to TRBJ2-3; tentatively, D is TRBD1 or TRBD2 (5 bases each). Between the trimmed V and J ends, which lost 9 bases and 3 bases, there was a span of 16 bases. Germline V gene data show CDR1 as ENHRY and CDR2 as SYGVKD. CDR3 length: 14 amino acids. The CDR3 region is CAISTGTDTDTQYF. For the CDR3, the DNA is TGTGCCATTAGTACCGGGACGGATACAGATACGCAGTATTTT.

This clone occurred once. This rearrangement joins TRBV19 to TRBJ2-5; 9 positions match TRBD1. There are 15 residues in the CDR3. With 0 bases clipped from V and 5 bases from J, the junction kept 4 bases outside the gene matches. Germline values: CDR1 LNHDA, CDR2 SQIVND (reference sequence). The CDR3 coding sequence is TGTGCCAGTAGTATAGAGGGACAGGGCTACGAGACCCAGTACTTC. As protein: CASSIEGQGYETQYF.

This chain uses TRBV7-2 with TRBJ1-5; D is possibly TRBD1 (5 bases). Germline V gene lookup returns CDR1 SGHTA and CDR2 FQGNSA. The CDR3 sequence is 14 residues long. Trimming took 0 bases from V and 2 from J, leaving 5 bases between them. This chain's CDR3 is CASSLAGRNQPQHF. The CDR3 DNA reads as TGTGCCAGCAGCTTAGCGGGGCGCAATCAGCCCCAGCATTTT.

The chain has TRBV14 and TRBJ2-5; possibly TRBD1 for D (6 bases). The CDR3 covers 15 residues. Trimming stripped 2 bases from V and 4 bases from J, with 14 bases between. Germline lookup yields CDR1 SGHDN and CDR2 FVKESK. The DNA of the CDR3 is TGTGCCAGCAGCCAACGCACAGGGCTCGTAGAGACCCAGTACTTC. It encodes CASSQRTGLVETQYF. The whole variable domain, filled in from reference TRBV14 and TRBJ2-5, reads EAGVTQFPSHSVIEKGQTVTLRCDPISGHDNLYWYRRVMGKEIKFLLHFVKESKQDESGMPNNRFLAERTGGTYSTLKVQPAELEDSGVYFCASSQRTGLVETQYFGPGTRLLVL.

V usage is TRBV4-1 and J usage is TRBJ2-7, with D possibly being TRBD1 (6 bases). Trimming pared 3 bases from V and 3 bases from J, leaving 12 bases between. The CDR3 length is 14 residues. Germline CDR1 reads MGHRA; CDR2 reads YSYEKL. This chain's CDR3 is CASSHSTGYYEQYF. CDR3 DNA: TGCGCCAGCAGCCACTCCACAGGGTACTACGAGCAGTACTTC.

The chain uses TRBV7-9 and TRBJ2-1; 13 positions match TRBD2. Germline assignment: CDR1 SEHNR and CDR2 FQNEAQ (reference sequence). Losses at the gene ends were 1 base for V and 8 bases for J; bases not matched to a gene: 8. The CDR3 length is 17 residues. This CDR3 reads CASSLGGGTSGNDEQFF. For the CDR3, the DNA is TGTGCCAGCAGCTTAGGGGGCGGGACTAGCGGGAACGATGAGCAGTTCTTC.

The V gene is TRBV9, the J gene TRBJ2-7; D is ambiguous. V lost 0 bases and J 5 bases, leaving 12 bases between the germline ends. CDR1 and CDR2 (germline): SGDLS, YYNGEE. The CDR3 is 14 residues long. The CDR3 nucleotides read TGTGCCAGCAGCGTAGGGCCTCAGACGGACGAGCAGTACTTC. It translates to CASSVGPQTDEQYF.

The chain couples TRBV6-5 to TRBJ2-5; 8 bases fit TRBD2. The CDR3 sequence is 15 residues long. In germline, CDR1 is MNHEY, CDR2 SVGAGI. V lost 6 bases and J lost 4; bases outside the gene matches: 10. CDR3 in DNA: TGTGCCAGCAGCCCAGGGCGGGAGGCTAGAGAGACCCAGTACTTC. Encoded protein: CASSPGREARETQYF.

The chain links TRBV28 to TRBJ1-2, with 9 bases that match TRBD1. Trimming cost V 5 bases and J 8 bases; bases outside gene matches: 9. There are 14 residues in the CDR3. Germline V gene data show CDR1 as MDHEN and CDR2 as SYDVKM. The CDR3 spells CASSTGDRVTGYTF. The CDR3 DNA reads as TGTGCCAGCAGTACCGGGGACAGGGTTACGGGCTACACCTTC.

CDR3 DNA: TGTGCCAGTAGTAATAAGGTCCAGGGGGATTCTAATGAGCAGTTCTTC. Translated: CASSNKVQGDSNEQFF. The chain carries TRBV19 and TRBJ2-1, with 7 bases fitting TRBD1. V lost 4 bases and J lost 7; bases outside the gene matches: 13. Looked up from germline, CDR1 is LNHDA and CDR2 is SQIVND (reference sequence). This CDR3 is 16 amino acids long.

V is TRBV20-1 and J is TRBJ2-1, with D perhaps matching TRBD1 (6 bases). The CDR3 length is 11 residues. Germline V gives CDR1 DFQATT, CDR2 SNEGSKA (reference sequence). V dropped 6 bases and J dropped 11 bases, with 14 bases sitting between them. CDR3 nucleotides: TGCAGTGCAGGTCTGGGGGCCCAGCAGTTCTTC. It yields the protein CSAGLGAQQFF.

This chain links TRBV5-1 with TRBJ2-5, with 11 bases lining up with TRBD2. The CDR3 is 15 amino acids. Trimming took 2 bases from V and 2 from J; bases not matched to a gene: 2. The germline V gene encodes CDR1 SGHRS and CDR2 YFSETQ. The CDR3 DNA sequence: TGCGCCAGCAGCTTAGGGACTAGCGGACAAGAGACCCAGTACTTC. Residues: CASSLGTSGQETQYF. The variable domain in full, with the rest retrieved from reference TRBV5-1 and TRBJ2-5, is KAGVTQTPRYLIKTRGQQVTLSCSPISGHRSVSWYQQTPGQGLQFLFEYFSETQRNKGNFPGRFSGRQFSNSRSEMNVSTLELGDSALYLCASSLGTSGQETQYFGPGTRLLVL.

The rearrangement links TRBV6-1 to TRBJ2-7, with 7 bases fitting TRBD1. The CDR3 has 15 amino acids. Germline assignment: CDR1 MNHNS and CDR2 SASEGT. With 2 bases clipped from V and 3 bases from J, the junction kept 7 bases outside the gene matches. For the CDR3, the DNA is TGTGCCAGCAGTGAAAAAGGGCAGGGGGACTACGAGCAGTACTTC. Translating gives CASSEKGQGDYEQYF.

This clone was seen once. The chain links TRBV7-9 to TRBJ1-4; D is ambiguous. Germline assignment: CDR1 SEHNR and CDR2 FQNEAQ (reference sequence). The CDR3 extends over 15 amino acids. V lost 5 bases to trimming and J lost 8 bases, with 18 bases between them. CDR3 sequence (DNA): TGTGCCAGCAGCCCACCCCAAGGGATGGGGGAAAAACTGTTTTTT. Its protein is CASSPPQGMGEKLFF. The whole variable domain, remainder taken from reference TRBV7-9 and TRBJ1-4, is DTGVSQNPRHKITKRGQNVTFRCDPISEHNRLYWYRQTLGQGPEFLTYFQNEAQLEKSRLLSDRFSAERPKGSFSTLEIQRTEQGDSAMYLCASSPPQGMGEKLFFGSGTQLSVL.

Here the CDR3 reads CASNTGSLAYNEQFF. CDR3 coding DNA: TGTGCCAGCAATACAGGGTCTTTGGCTTACAATGAGCAGTTCTTC. The chain has TRBV2 and TRBJ2-1, with a tentative D call TRBD1 (6 bases). CDR1 is SNHLY, CDR2 FYNNEI, per germline. The V end was cut by 7 bases, the J end by 4 bases, with 17 bases between. The CDR3 extends over 15 amino acids.

The V call is TRBV7-2, the J call TRBJ1-1, with TRBD1 identical over 7 bases. This CDR3 is built from 15 residues. Losses at the gene ends were 3 bases for V and 1 base for J; bases not matched to a gene: 5. Germline-derived CDR1 and CDR2 are SGHTA and FQGNSA. The chain's CDR3 is CASSFRTGQNTEAFF. CDR3 nucleotides: TGTGCCAGCAGCTTCCGGACAGGACAGAACACTGAAGCTTTCTTT.

The rearrangement joins TRBV11-2 to TRBJ2-1; D uncertain. V was trimmed by 3 bases and J by 5 bases, leaving 14 bases between them. The CDR3 is 15 amino acids. Per germline, CDR1 SGHAT and CDR2 FQNNGV. CDR3 sequence: CASSLEFLDHNEQFF. The DNA of the CDR3 is TGTGCCAGCAGCTTGGAGTTCTTGGACCACAATGAGCAGTTCTTC. Supplemented by reference TRBV11-2 and TRBJ2-1, the full variable domain reads EAGVAQSPRYKIIEKRQSVAFWCNPISGHATLYWYQQILGQGPKLLIQFQNNGVVDDSQLPKDRFSAERLKGVDSTLKIQPAKLEDSAVYLCASSLEFLDHNEQFFGPGTRLTVL.

The chain has TRBV7-8 and TRBJ2-5; D possibly corresponds to TRBD2 (6 bases). The CDR3 consists of 16 residues. Germline V gives CDR1 SGHVS, CDR2 FQNEAQ. With 3 bases removed from V and 3 bases from J, the gap between germline ends came to 17 bases. The CDR3 reads CASSLAEQTGEETQYF. CDR3 DNA sequence: TGTGCCAGCAGCTTGGCGGAGCAAACGGGGGAAGAGACCCAGTACTTC.